Presented here are 9 T cell receptor beta chains from one specimen sequenced in a study of blood T cell repertoires in COVID-19. Repertoires were generated with immunoSEQ multiplex PCR, while TCRdb's copy carries only in-frame clones and drops some. The top ten hold about 18% of the sample, which has roughly 84,000 clones, over 80% seen once. Sequences were obtained from peripheral blood. The receptors originated from a man at least 80 years old with active or convalescent COVID-19.

The table lists this clone with a count of one. This chain connects TRBV6-1 to TRBJ2-1; 9 nucleotides match TRBD2. The J segment lost 2 bases and the V segment lost 4 bases, leaving 6 bases of the junction unmatched. From germline, CDR1 is MNHNS and CDR2 SASEGT. This CDR3 spans 16 amino acids. The CDR3 loop reads CASSGRLAAPYNEQFF. CDR3 DNA sequence: TGTGCCAGCAGTGGGCGACTAGCGGCGCCCTACAATGAGCAGTTCTTC.

The V and J genes are TRBV28 and TRBJ1-4; TRBD1 matches at 9 bases. Trimming removed 5 bases from V and 5 bases from J; junction bases left unmatched: 6. Germline V gene sequence: CDR1 MDHEN, CDR2 SYDVKM. The CDR3 is 15 amino acids. For the CDR3, the DNA is TGTGCCAGCAGTCAAACCGGGACAGGGAATGAAAAACTGTTTTTT. Amino acids: CASSQTGTGNEKLFF.

The CDR3 reads CASSFGAGTDTQYF. CDR3 DNA: TGTGCCAGCAGTTTTGGGGCAGGCACAGATACGCAGTATTTT. The chain links TRBV6-2 or TRBV6-3 to TRBJ2-3, with D perhaps matching TRBD1 (5 bases). Germline lookup yields CDR1 MNHEY and CDR2 SVGEGT. The V and J ends lost 4 bases and 1 base respectively, with 9 bases between them. The CDR3 is 14 amino acids.

The DNA for the CDR3 is TGTGCCAGCAGCCCCCACCGACAGGGGGCGAAAGAACATGGTCCCCTCCACTTT. Encoded protein: CASSPHRQGAKEHGPLHF. V usage is TRBV21-1 and J usage is TRBJ1-6; the listed D gene, TRBD1, was not tested against the DNA. TRBV21-1 is shown as a pseudogene. The CDR3 is 18 amino acids.

This chain's CDR3 is CSVSYSGNTIYF. CDR3 sequence (DNA): TGCAGCGTTAGCTACTCTGGAAACACCATATATTTT. This chain connects TRBV29-1 to TRBJ1-3; no reliable D call. V was pared by 5 bases and J by 0 bases, with 5 bases between. The CDR3 has 12 amino acids. Germline V gives CDR1 SQVTM, CDR2 ANQGSEA.

The rearrangement uses TRBV4-1 and TRBJ2-5; 11 nucleotides agree with TRBD2. CDR3 size: 16 residues. Germline values: CDR1 MGHRA, CDR2 YSYEKL. V lost 1 base and J lost 4; bases outside the gene matches: 5. The CDR3 sequence: CASSQAPSGGLETQYF. The CDR3 nucleotides read TGCGCCAGCAGCCAAGCCCCTAGCGGGGGGCTAGAGACCCAGTACTTC.

CDR3 protein: CASSPGQNNSPLHF. The CDR3 DNA is TGTGCCAGCAGCCCGGGACAGAATAATTCACCCCTCCACTTT. The rearrangement joins TRBV9 to TRBJ1-6, with TRBD1 matching over 7 bases. The V and J ends lost 4 bases and 5 bases, in that order; junction bases with no gene match: 3. Germline V gene data show CDR1 as SGDLS and CDR2 as YYNGEE. The CDR3 consists of 14 residues.

J is TRBJ2-3 and V is TRBV20-1; D remains unclear. CDR3 size: 13 residues. The ends were cut back, 3 bases at V and 1 base at J, with 8 bases in the middle. The germline V gene has CDR1 DFQATT and CDR2 SNEGSKA (reference sequence). The CDR3 sequence is CSASYRGTDTQYF. CDR3 bases: TGCAGTGCTAGTTATCGGGGCACAGATACGCAGTATTTT.

The rearrangement links TRBV24-1 to TRBJ2-1; 11 bases are shared with TRBD2. The CDR3 consists of 17 residues. J lost 8 bases, V lost 5 bases, and 13 bases had no gene match. Germline V CDR1 and CDR2: KGHDR, SFDVKD. The CDR3 DNA sequence: TGTGCCACCAGTGCCAGACGGGGTAGCGGGAGGGGAGATGAGCAGTTCTTC. Amino acid sequence: CATSARRGSGRGDEQFF.